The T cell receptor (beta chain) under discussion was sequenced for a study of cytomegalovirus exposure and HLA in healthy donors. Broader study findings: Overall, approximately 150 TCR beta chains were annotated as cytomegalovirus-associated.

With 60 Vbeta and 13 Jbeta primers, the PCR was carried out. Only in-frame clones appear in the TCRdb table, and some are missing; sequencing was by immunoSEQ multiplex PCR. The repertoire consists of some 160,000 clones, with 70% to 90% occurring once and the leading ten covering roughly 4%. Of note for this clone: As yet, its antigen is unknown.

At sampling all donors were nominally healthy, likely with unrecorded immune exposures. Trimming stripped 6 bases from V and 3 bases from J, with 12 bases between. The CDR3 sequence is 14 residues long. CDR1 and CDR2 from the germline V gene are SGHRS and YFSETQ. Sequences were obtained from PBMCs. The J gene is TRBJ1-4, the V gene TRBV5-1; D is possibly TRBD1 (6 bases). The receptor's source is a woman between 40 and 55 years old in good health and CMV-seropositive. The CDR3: CASTREGANEKLFF. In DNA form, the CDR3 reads TGCGCCAGCACCAGGGAGGGGGCTAATGAAAAACTGTTTTTT.